This TCR beta chain was found in a study of T cell responses to AZD1222 COVID-19 vaccine. Study outcomes and limitations: Clonal diversity was possibly underestimated, and white British individuals and females predominated among donors.

Germline V gives CDR1 SGHTA, CDR2 FQGNSA. CDR3 size: 12 residues. The germline V and J ends were trimmed by 4 bases and 6 bases, with 4 bases remaining between them. The repertoire was sequenced with immunoSEQ multiplex PCR; TCRdb's copy has only in-frame clones and lacks some. This sample has 120,000 to 150,000 clones; 70% to 90% occur once, and the top ten carry 5% to 5.5%. With respect to this clone: Antigen specificity is unknown.

Sequencing was performed on peripheral blood, taken 28 days after the second dose of the MenACWY control vaccine. The chain employs TRBV7-2 and TRBJ1-6, with D unresolved. The clonotype originates from an adult who received the MenACWY meningococcal vaccine as a control. CDR3 residues: CASSSLNSPLHF. The CDR3 DNA reads TGTGCCAGCAGCTCGCTTAATTCACCCCTCCACTTT.